This is a list of T cell receptor beta chains from one sample in a study of identifying expanded T cells in peripheral blood. Here immunoSEQ multiplex PCR was the method, and the copy in TCRdb shows in-frame clones only, minus some. This sample yields tens of thousands of clones, of which approximately 91% are seen a single time; approximately 6% belongs to the top ten. Sample: blood. These receptors all come from a person between 18 and 69 years old in good health. CDR3s include the opening cysteine and the closing phenylalanine or tryptophan. A D gene is named only where the DNA matches it firmly. Expanded clones are given a class, and other clones once, few, many or no size at all.

clone size: NA; D gene: NA; CDR3 length: 11; V gene: TRBV9; J gene: TRBJ1-2; CDR3 DNA: TGTGCCAGCAGGAGCTACTATGGCTACACCTTC; CDR3 protein: CASRSYYGYTF
clone size: NA; D gene: NA; CDR3 length: 15; V gene: TRBV7-3; J gene: TRBJ2-1; CDR3 DNA: TGTGCCAGCAGGCAAAGCGGAAGCTCCTACAATGAGCAGTTCTTC; CDR3 protein: CASRQSGSSYNEQFF
clone size: NA; D gene: TRBD1; CDR3 length: 13; V gene: TRBV30; J gene: TRBJ1-3; CDR3 DNA: TGTGCCCAGAGGGACAGGGGAAGAAACACCATATATTTT; CDR3 protein: CAQRDRGRNTIYF
clone size: NA; D gene: NA; CDR3 length: 14; V gene: TRBV7-3; J gene: TRBJ2-1; CDR3 DNA: TGTGCCAGCAGCCTAGACCCCGGGGTCAATGAGCAGTTCTTC; CDR3 protein: CASSLDPGVNEQFF
clone size: once; D gene: TRBD1; CDR3 length: 15; V gene: TRBV30; J gene: TRBJ1-4; CDR3 DNA: TGTGCCTGGAGTGCTAAGGACAGGGGTAATGAAAAACTGTTTTTT; CDR3 protein: CAWSAKDRGNEKLFF
clone size: NA; D gene: NA; CDR3 length: 15; V gene: TRBV7-6; J gene: TRBJ2-3; CDR3 DNA: TGTGCCAGCAGCTTAGGGTTTGGGGACGCAGATACGCAGTATTTT; CDR3 protein: CASSLGFGDADTQYF
clone size: NA; D gene: TRBD2; CDR3 length: 14; V gene: TRBV6-1; J gene: TRBJ2-7; CDR3 DNA: TGTGCCACCTGTCGACTAGCGGGAGAGTACGAGCAGTACTTC; CDR3 protein: CATCRLAGEYEQYF
clone size: NA; D gene: NA; CDR3 length: 12; V gene: TRBV21-1; J gene: TRBJ2-1; CDR3 DNA: TGTGCCAGCAGCAAAGAGGGACAGCGGGAGTTCTTC; CDR3 protein: CASSKEGQREFF
clone size: once; D gene: NA; CDR3 length: 12; V gene: TRBV5-4; J gene: TRBJ1-5; CDR3 DNA: TGTGCCAGCAGCGTCTACAATCAGCCCCAGCATTTT; CDR3 protein: CASSVYNQPQHF
clone size: NA; D gene: NA; CDR3 length: 14; V gene: TRBV7-9; J gene: TRBJ1-2; CDR3 DNA: TGTGCCAGCAGCTTAGATGTAGGGGGCTATGGCTACACCTTC; CDR3 protein: CASSLDVGGYGYTF
clone size: NA; D gene: NA; CDR3 length: 14; V gene: TRBV10-3; J gene: TRBJ2-7; CDR3 DNA: TGTGCCATCAGTGAGGGGGGTTTCTCCTACGAGCAGTACTTC; CDR3 protein: CAISEGGFSYEQYF
clone size: NA; D gene: NA; CDR3 length: 13; V gene: TRBV11-3; J gene: TRBJ2-7; CDR3 DNA: TGTGCCAGCAGCCCTGGCGGATCCTACGAGCAGTACTTC; CDR3 protein: CASSPGGSYEQYF
clone size: once; D gene: TRBD1; CDR3 length: 16; V gene: TRBV9; J gene: TRBJ2-1; CDR3 DNA: TGTGCCAGCAGCGTAAGACAGGGAATTAGTGACAATGAGCAGTTCTTC; CDR3 protein: CASSVRQGISDNEQFF
clone size: NA; D gene: TRBD1; CDR3 length: 13; V gene: TRBV10-3; J gene: TRBJ1-1; CDR3 DNA: TGTGCCAACAGTAGGGACAGGAACACTGAAGCTTTCTTT; CDR3 protein: CANSRDRNTEAFF
clone size: NA; D gene: NA; CDR3 length: 16; V gene: TRBV5-6; J gene: TRBJ1-1; CDR3 DNA: TGTGCCAGCAGCATGCACTCCGGGACACGGAACACTGAAGCTTTCTTT; CDR3 protein: CASSMHSGTRNTEAFF
clone size: NA; D gene: NA; CDR3 length: 16; V gene: TRBV7-3; J gene: TRBJ1-1; CDR3 DNA: TGTGCCAGCAGCTCCCCAGTTGGGGGAATGAACACTGAAGCTTTCTTT; CDR3 protein: CASSSPVGGMNTEAFF
clone size: NA; D gene: NA; CDR3 length: 15; V gene: TRBV5-1; J gene: TRBJ1-4; CDR3 DNA: TGCGCCAGCAGCTTGGTTCCGAATGAGGGTGAAAAACTGTTTTTT; CDR3 protein: CASSLVPNEGEKLFF
clone size: NA; D gene: NA; CDR3 length: 13; V gene: TRBV18; J gene: TRBJ1-1; CDR3 DNA: TGTGCCAGCTCCCTAGAGAGGGCCACTGAAGCTTTCTTT; CDR3 protein: CASSLERATEAFF
clone size: NA; D gene: TRBD1; CDR3 length: 15; V gene: TRBV10-3; J gene: TRBJ2-7; CDR3 DNA: TGTGCCATCAGTGAGCCGTGGACAGGTCGGTACGAGCAGTACTTC; CDR3 protein: CAISEPWTGRYEQYF
clone size: few; D gene: NA; CDR3 length: 13; V gene: TRBV5-5; J gene: TRBJ1-5; CDR3 DNA: TGTGCCAGCAGCTTGGGTGGGGGACAGCCCCAGCATTTT; CDR3 protein: CASSLGGGQPQHF
clone size: NA; D gene: NA; CDR3 length: 16; V gene: TRBV5-1; J gene: TRBJ2-6; CDR3 DNA: TGCGCCAGCAGCTTATTAGGGGGGCCTGGGGCCAACGTCCTGACTTTC; CDR3 protein: CASSLLGGPGANVLTF
clone size: NA; D gene: NA; CDR3 length: 13; V gene: TRBV19; J gene: TRBJ1-1; CDR3 DNA: TGTGCCAGTAGTTACCGGGACCCCCCTGAAGCTTTCTTT; CDR3 protein: CASSYRDPPEAFF
clone size: NA; D gene: NA; CDR3 length: 13; V gene: TRBV18; J gene: TRBJ2-1; CDR3 DNA: TGTGCCAGCTCACCACCGGCGAGGGATAAGCAGTTCTTC; CDR3 protein: CASSPPARDKQFF
clone size: NA; D gene: NA; CDR3 length: 14; V gene: TRBV19; J gene: TRBJ2-7; CDR3 DNA: TGTGCCAGTAGTATCCGATCGGTTTCCTACGAGCAGTACTTC; CDR3 protein: CASSIRSVSYEQYF